This T cell receptor (beta chain) appears in the sequencing data of a study of shared clonotypes between healthy human individuals. Whole-study findings and limits: Tissue TCR repertoires likely differ from these blood-only repertoires.

Method: immunoSEQ multiplex PCR; TCRdb's copy keeps in-frame clones and lacks some. The table lists about 520,000 clones, 81% of them singletons, with roughly 12% in the top ten. Remarks on this clone: What it recognizes is unknown.

Germline V gene sequence: CDR1 KGHSH, CDR2 LQKENI. V was pared by 0 bases and J by 6 bases, with 10 bases between. This CDR3 is 14 amino acids long. This clonotype was obtained from a woman aged 40 to 55 in good health. Some clones in this sample may be carry-over from other donors' samples. The chain is built from TRBV18 and TRBJ2-3, with D possibly matching TRBD2 (6 bases). Sequencing was done on a sample of PBMCs. CDR3 in amino acids: CASSPPGRFDTQYF. The CDR3 nucleotides read TGTGCCAGCTCACCACCGGGGAGGTTTGATACGCAGTATTTT.